Below are 32 T cell receptor beta chains sequenced from a single sample in a study of blood T cell repertoires in COVID-19. The repertoire was sequenced with immunoSEQ multiplex PCR; TCRdb's copy has only in-frame clones and lacks some. The sample has roughly 81,000 clones; 90% to 95% are singletons. Sequencing used peripheral blood. The receptors stem from a woman in her 50s in a cohort sampled during active COVID-19.

This sequence joins TRBV6-2 or TRBV6-3 and TRBJ2-3; 7 bases are shared with TRBD1. The CDR3 contains 17 residues. The trim removed 4 bases at V and 3 bases at J, leaving 13 bases unmatched. Germline values: CDR1 MNHEY, CDR2 SVGEGT. Written as DNA, the CDR3 is TGTGCCAGCAGTTCCGCGACAGGGTCATTACCAACAGATACGCAGTATTTT. Its protein product is CASSSATGSLPTDTQYF.

The chain recombines TRBV6-5 with TRBJ2-3; D unclear. V was shortened by 6 bases and J by 0 bases, with 4 bases between the two germline ends. Germline-derived CDR1 and CDR2 are MNHEY and SVGAGI. The length of the CDR3 is 12 residues. CDR3 protein: CASRASTDTQYF. CDR3 DNA: TGTGCCAGCAGGGCAAGCACAGATACGCAGTATTTT.

The chain employs TRBV9 and TRBJ2-3; TRBD1 matches 8 bases. Germline trimming cut 0 bases from V and 3 bases from J; bases unmatched to any gene: 12. This CDR3 contains 18 residues. The germline V gene has CDR1 SGDLS and CDR2 YYNGEE. Here the CDR3 DNA reads TGTGCCAGCAGCGTAGGGGTCGGCGGACAGGGTTCTACAGATACGCAGTATTTT. It is translated as CASSVGVGGQGSTDTQYF. The full variable domain, completed using reference TRBV9 and TRBJ2-3, is DSGVTQTPKHLITATGQRVTLRCSPRSGDLSVYWYQQSLDQGLQFLIQYYNGEERAKGNILERFSAQQFPDLHSELNLSSLELGDSALYFCASSVGVGGQGSTDTQYFGPGTRLTVL.

The V and J genes are TRBV19 and TRBJ2-6, with TRBD2 identical over 8 bases. V dropped 6 bases and J dropped 2; count of bases not matched to a gene: 12. Germline-derived CDR1 and CDR2 are LNHDA and SQIVND (reference sequence). The CDR3 totals 18 residues. Here the CDR3 reads CASSPTSASAPGANVLTF. CDR3 nucleotides: TGTGCCAGTAGCCCGACTAGCGCCTCCGCCCCTGGGGCCAACGTCCTGACTTTC.

CDR3: CASSSRDRHYEQYF. In nucleotides, the CDR3 is TGTGCCAGCAGCTCACGGGACAGACACTACGAGCAGTACTTC. The V gene is TRBV5-4, the J gene TRBJ2-7; TRBD1 aligns across 7 bases. Germline assignment: CDR1 SGHNT and CDR2 YYREEE (reference sequence). The trim removed 3 bases at V and 3 bases at J, leaving 6 bases unmatched. The CDR3 is 14 residues long. The complete variable domain, with remaining parts taken from reference TRBV5-4 and TRBJ2-7, reads ETGVTQSPTHLIKTRGQQVTLRCSSQSGHNTVSWYQQALGQGPQFIFQYYREEENGRGNFPPRFSGLQFPNYSSELNVNALELDDSALYLCASSSRDRHYEQYFGPGTRLTVT.

The genes are TRBV5-1 and TRBJ2-5; 12 bases are a match to TRBD2. J lost 1 base, V lost 6 bases, and 10 bases had no gene match. CDR1 and CDR2 (germline): SGHRS, YFSETQ. This CDR3 contains 17 residues. The CDR3 DNA reads as TGCGCCAGCATAAAATTCACGACTAGCGGGAGCCAAGAGACCCAGTACTTC. Translated: CASIKFTTSGSQETQYF.

The rearrangement uses TRBV14 and TRBJ2-1; 9 positions match TRBD1. V lost 1 base to trimming and J lost 6 bases; unmatched junction nucleotides: 7. CDR1 is SGHDN and CDR2 is FVKESK in the germline V gene. CDR3 length: 16 amino acids. CDR3 sequence (DNA): TGTGCCAGCAGCCAAGCGCTCGGACAGGGGCCCAATGAGCAGTTCTTC. Protein product: CASSQALGQGPNEQFF. Full variable domain (rest looked up from reference TRBV14 and TRBJ2-1): EAGVTQFPSHSVIEKGQTVTLRCDPISGHDNLYWYRRVMGKEIKFLLHFVKESKQDESGMPNNRFLAERTGGTYSTLKVQPAELEDSGVYFCASSQALGQGPNEQFFGPGTRLTVL.

The V gene is TRBV5-1, the J gene TRBJ2-2, with 9 bases matching TRBD2. Germline V gene data show CDR1 as SGHRS and CDR2 as YFSETQ. V lost 1 base and J lost 4; bases outside the gene matches: 8. This CDR3 is 17 amino acids long. CDR3 sequence reads: CASSLPPSGKSTGELFF. The CDR3 coding sequence is TGCGCCAGCAGCTTGCCCCCTAGCGGGAAGAGCACCGGGGAGCTGTTTTTT. The entire variable domain, with the rest obtained from reference TRBV5-1 and TRBJ2-2, is as follows: KAGVTQTPRYLIKTRGQQVTLSCSPISGHRSVSWYQQTPGQGLQFLFEYFSETQRNKGNFPGRFSGRQFSNSRSEMNVSTLELGDSALYLCASSLPPSGKSTGELFFGEGSRLTVL.

The chain employs TRBV9 and TRBJ1-1; D ambiguous. The CDR3 is 14 residues long. V was cut by 1 base and J by 0 bases, with 7 bases left in between. Germline values: CDR1 SGDLS, CDR2 YYNGEE. CDR3: CASSVSGMNTEAFF. In DNA form, the CDR3 reads TGTGCCAGCAGCGTATCAGGAATGAACACTGAAGCTTTCTTT.

The rearrangement links TRBV6-5 to TRBJ1-1; unclear D gene. Germline CDR1 and CDR2: MNHEY and SVGAGI. Trimming removed 4 bases from V and 2 bases from J, with 5 bases in between. This CDR3 contains 12 residues. The CDR3 DNA sequence: TGTGCCAGCAGTTCCGTAAACACTGAAGCTTTCTTT. Protein product: CASSSVNTEAFF.

This clone was found once. This rearrangement joins TRBV7-9 to TRBJ2-3; D perhaps matches TRBD1 (5 bases). V dropped 4 bases and J dropped 4 bases, with 12 bases sitting between them. The CDR3 extends over 14 amino acids. The germline gives CDR1 SEHNR, CDR2 FQNEAQ (reference sequence). CDR3 region: CASSYPSRADTQYF. In DNA form, the CDR3 reads TGTGCCAGCAGCTATCCCTCCAGGGCAGATACGCAGTATTTT. The whole variable domain, remainder taken from reference TRBV7-9 and TRBJ2-3, is DTGVSQNPRHKITKRGQNVTFRCDPISEHNRLYWYRQTLGQGPEFLTYFQNEAQLEKSRLLSDRFSAERPKGSFSTLEIQRTEQGDSAMYLCASSYPSRADTQYFGPGTRLTVL.

The rearrangement joins TRBV6-5 to TRBJ2-7; D is perhaps TRBD1 (5 bases). Germline CDR1 reads MNHEY; CDR2 reads SVGAGI. The CDR3 sequence is 16 residues long. The V end lost 2 bases, the J end lost 3 bases, and 17 bases lay between the germline ends. The CDR3: CASSYRSPQGNYEQYF. DNA of the CDR3: TGTGCCAGCAGTTACCGGTCCCCCCAGGGAAACTACGAGCAGTACTTC.

The chain couples TRBV7-9 to TRBJ2-7; D remains ambiguous. This CDR3 contains 14 residues. V was pared by 1 base and J by 7 bases, with 14 bases between. The germline gives CDR1 SEHNR, CDR2 FQNEAQ (reference sequence). The DNA of the CDR3 is TGTGCCAGCAGCTTAGTGCCGGGTTCTCAAGAGCAGTACTTC. Its protein product is CASSLVPGSQEQYF. Supplemented by reference TRBV7-9 and TRBJ2-7, the full variable domain reads DTGVSQNPRHKITKRGQNVTFRCDPISEHNRLYWYRQTLGQGPEFLTYFQNEAQLEKSRLLSDRFSAERPKGSFSTLEIQRTEQGDSAMYLCASSLVPGSQEQYFGPGTRLTVT.

The chain carries TRBV19 and TRBJ2-1; D gene unclear. This CDR3 is built from 13 residues. Trimming removed 1 base from V and 8 bases from J, with 9 bases in between. Germline CDR1 LNHDA, CDR2 SQIVND (reference sequence). As DNA, the CDR3 is TGTGCCAGTAGTATAGCTGGGCGCCATGAGCAGTTCTTC. It codes for CASSIAGRHEQFF.

The J gene is TRBJ2-1, the V gene TRBV5-4; tentative D call: TRBD2 (6 bases). The CDR3 is 16 residues long. Germline assignment: CDR1 SGHNT and CDR2 YYREEE (reference sequence). V was trimmed by 1 base and J by 3 bases, leaving 14 bases between them. The CDR3 DNA reads as TGTGCCAGCAGCTTGTACGGGAGAGGGGTCTACAATGAGCAGTTCTTC. This translates into CASSLYGRGVYNEQFF.

V usage is TRBV11-2 and J usage is TRBJ1-1; 7 bases are a match to TRBD1. The V gene's germline CDR1 is SGHAT and CDR2 FQNNGV. Unmatched junction bases numbered 1, after V lost 3 bases and J lost 0 bases. This CDR3 contains 14 residues. CDR3 residues: CASSLTGMNTEAFF. The CDR3 DNA reads as TGTGCCAGCAGCTTGACAGGGATGAACACTGAAGCTTTCTTT.

This clone occurred once. CDR3: CSVYNSGQGSNYGYTF. CDR3 DNA sequence: TGCAGCGTTTACAACTCGGGACAGGGTTCTAACTATGGCTACACCTTC. The rearrangement uses TRBV29-1 and TRBJ1-2; 9 nucleotides line up with TRBD1. The CDR3 runs 16 residues. From germline, CDR1 is SQVTM and CDR2 ANQGSEA. Trimming removed 5 bases from V and 0 bases from J; junction bases left unmatched: 10. The full variable domain, rest sourced from reference TRBV29-1 and TRBJ1-2, is SAVISQKPSRDICQRGTSLTIQCQVDSQVTMMFWYRQQPGQSLTLIATANQGSEATYESGFVIDKFPISRPNLTFSTLTVSNMSPEDSSIYLCSVYNSGQGSNYGYTFGSGTRLTVV.

This chain links TRBV6-4 with TRBJ2-1, with D possibly matching TRBD1 (6 bases). The CDR3 is made up of 16 amino acids. Looked up from germline, CDR1 is MRHNA and CDR2 is SNTAGT. Trimming removed 2 bases at V and 1 base at J, with 12 bases between. CDR3 DNA sequence: TGTGCCAGCAGTGACGTTTACAGGGATTCCTACAATGAGCAGTTCTTC. It codes for CASSDVYRDSYNEQFF.

The chain carries TRBV11-2 and TRBJ2-5, with D perhaps matching TRBD1 (5 bases). Trimming cost V 2 bases and J 1 base, with 14 bases left between them. The CDR3 extends over 16 amino acids. CDR1 and CDR2 from the germline V gene are SGHAT and FQNNGV. The CDR3 region is CASSLNTGRPQETQYF. The CDR3, as DNA: TGTGCCAGCAGCTTAAATACAGGACGACCCCAAGAGACCCAGTACTTC.

The genes are TRBV9 and TRBJ2-2; D remains ambiguous. There are 15 residues in the CDR3. CDR1 and CDR2 (germline): SGDLS, YYNGEE. Trimming stripped 4 bases from V and 0 bases from J, with 10 bases between. Written as DNA, the CDR3 is TGTGCCAGCAGCAAATCAGACTCGAACACCGGGGAGCTGTTTTTT. The encoded protein is CASSKSDSNTGELFF.

The chain recombines TRBV2 with TRBJ2-5; 9 bases align to TRBD2. The J segment lost 5 bases and the V segment lost 2 bases, leaving 6 bases of the junction unmatched. In germline, CDR1 is SNHLY, CDR2 FYNNEI. There are 15 residues in the CDR3. CDR3 nucleotides: TGTGCCAGCAGTGAACAAGCGGGGGGTCGGGAGACCCAGTACTTC. Encoded protein: CASSEQAGGRETQYF.

The chain employs TRBV5-1 and TRBJ1-1; 8 nucleotides agree with TRBD1. This CDR3 region has 13 residues. With 3 bases clipped from V and 10 bases from J, the junction kept 8 bases outside the gene matches. The germline V gene encodes CDR1 SGHRS and CDR2 YFSETQ. CDR3: CASSSKIGQGAFF. For the CDR3, the DNA is TGCGCCAGCAGCTCAAAAATAGGACAGGGAGCTTTCTTT.

V usage is TRBV27 and J usage is TRBJ2-2, with 11 positions matching TRBD2. Germline CDR1 MNHEY, CDR2 SMNVEV (reference sequence). This CDR3 spans 12 amino acids. The CDR3 nucleotides are TGTGCTAGCGGGAGGGCCACCGGGGAGCTGTTTTTT. Protein product: CASGRATGELFF.

The gene calls are TRBV6-5 and TRBJ2-7, with 7 bases matching TRBD1. Trimming took 6 bases from V and 5 from J; bases not matched to a gene: 10. Germline loops: CDR1 MNHEY, CDR2 SVGAGI. This CDR3 region has 14 residues. The CDR3 DNA reads as TGTGCCAGCAGCGCGACAGGGCAATACGACGAGCAGTACTTC. Its translation: CASSATGQYDEQYF.

This rearrangement joins TRBV6-5 to TRBJ2-3; D possibly corresponds to TRBD1 (6 bases). Germline CDR1 reads MNHEY; CDR2 reads SVGAGI. The CDR3 extends over 14 amino acids. The germline V and J ends were trimmed by 7 bases and 2 bases, with 13 bases remaining between them. CDR3 DNA: TGTGCCAGCACCGGACAGTTTAACACAGATACGCAGTATTTT. This translates into CASTGQFNTDTQYF.

V gene TRBV29-1 combines with J gene TRBJ1-1; TRBD1 agrees at 7 bases. CDR3 length: 12 amino acids. Germline-derived CDR1 and CDR2 are SQVTM and ANQGSEA. The ends lost 7 bases at V and 1 base at J; junction bases unmatched: 3. In nucleotides, the CDR3 is TGCAGCGCCGGGACAGCGAACACTGAAGCTTTCTTT. Its translation is CSAGTANTEAFF.

The rearrangement joins TRBV6-5 to TRBJ1-2; D remains unclear. Germline values: CDR1 MNHEY, CDR2 SVGAGI. V was clipped by 6 bases and J by 2 bases, with 7 bases between them. The CDR3 runs to 12 residues. The CDR3, as DNA: TGTGCCAGCAGAGGGAGGAACTATGGCTACACCTTC. Amino acids: CASRGRNYGYTF.

The chain couples TRBV30 to TRBJ1-1, with D possibly matching TRBD1 (5 bases). Germline V lookup: CDR1 GTSNPN, CDR2 SVGIG (reference sequence). The length of the CDR3 is 12 residues. V was cut by 3 bases and J by 2 bases, with 7 bases left in between. The CDR3 reads CAWSRTNTEAFF. CDR3 coding DNA: TGTGCCTGGAGCCGGACAAACACTGAAGCTTTCTTT.

The chain couples TRBV28 to TRBJ1-6; 9 bases line up with TRBD1. CDR1 and CDR2 from the germline V gene are MDHEN and SYDVKM. CDR3 length equals 15 residues. V lost 6 bases to trimming and J lost 5 bases; unmatched junction nucleotides: 5. CDR3 loop: CASSTGTGNNSPLHF. In DNA, the CDR3 is TGTGCCAGCAGCACCGGGACAGGGAATAATTCACCCCTCCACTTT.

The chain couples TRBV28 to TRBJ1-1, with D perhaps matching TRBD1 (6 bases). The germline V and J ends were trimmed by 8 bases and 6 bases, with 19 bases remaining between them. The CDR3 length is 14 residues. Germline lookup yields CDR1 MDHEN and CDR2 SYDVKM. This CDR3 reads CASSRPGDWAEAFF. The CDR3 coding sequence is TGTGCCAGCTCACGCCCAGGGGATTGGGCTGAAGCTTTCTTT.

J is TRBJ1-2 and V is TRBV29-1; 7 bases agree with TRBD1. Trimming removed 2 bases from V and 4 bases from J; junction bases left unmatched: 7. The V gene's germline CDR1 is SQVTM and CDR2 ANQGSEA. The CDR3 runs 14 residues. CDR3 nucleotide sequence: TGCAGCGTTGAAATTGCACAGGGGACCTATGGCTACACCTTC. This encodes CSVEIAQGTYGYTF. Together with reference TRBV29-1 and TRBJ1-2, the CDR3 gives the full variable domain: SAVISQKPSRDICQRGTSLTIQCQVDSQVTMMFWYRQQPGQSLTLIATANQGSEATYESGFVIDKFPISRPNLTFSTLTVSNMSPEDSSIYLCSVEIAQGTYGYTFGSGTRLTVV.

This rearrangement joins TRBV6-6 to TRBJ2-5; TRBD2 aligns across 7 bases. V trimming: 2 bases; J trimming: 4 bases; junction bases outside the gene matches: 1. Germline assignment: CDR1 MNHNY and CDR2 SVGAGI (reference sequence). CDR3 size: 13 residues. The CDR3 spells CASSYGGGETQYF. In DNA, the CDR3 is TGTGCCAGCAGTTACGGGGGGGGAGAGACCCAGTACTTC.